This TCR beta chain was profiled in a study of T cell repertoires in cytomegalovirus infection. Overall study context: Recently identified HLA-C-restricted CMV epitopes were used, and well-studied HLA-B-restricted CMV epitopes were used as well. An indication of both CMV infection and matching HLA type came from public TCR beta signatures. Study results and limitations: Dominating the ex vivo response were TCR beta clonotypes that were CMV-specific and HLA-C-restricted. Totalled public TCR beta family frequency picked out people who carried CMV plus the relevant HLA.

One entry per CDR3 protein, called by TCRdb with MiXCR from the reads. The table lists tens of thousands of distinct CDR3 sequences, 20% to 30% of them singletons, with roughly 45% in the top ten. A word on this clonotype: Its antigen is undetermined.

Germline V CDR1 and CDR2: SQVTM, ANQGSEA. The CDR3 totals 14 residues. Trimming cost V 6 bases and J 3 bases; bases outside gene matches: 11. The specimen was CD8+ T cells from cultured PBMCs, collected from culture after CMV antigen stimulation. The chain couples TRBV29-1 to TRBJ2-7, with 7 bases aligning to TRBD1. The sequence derives from a human donor in good health (CMV status not recorded). Some clones in this sample may be carry-over from other donors' samples. The CDR3 sequence is CSVRFGTAFYEQYF. The CDR3 DNA sequence: TGCAGCGTAAGGTTCGGGACAGCTTTCTACGAGCAGTACTTC.